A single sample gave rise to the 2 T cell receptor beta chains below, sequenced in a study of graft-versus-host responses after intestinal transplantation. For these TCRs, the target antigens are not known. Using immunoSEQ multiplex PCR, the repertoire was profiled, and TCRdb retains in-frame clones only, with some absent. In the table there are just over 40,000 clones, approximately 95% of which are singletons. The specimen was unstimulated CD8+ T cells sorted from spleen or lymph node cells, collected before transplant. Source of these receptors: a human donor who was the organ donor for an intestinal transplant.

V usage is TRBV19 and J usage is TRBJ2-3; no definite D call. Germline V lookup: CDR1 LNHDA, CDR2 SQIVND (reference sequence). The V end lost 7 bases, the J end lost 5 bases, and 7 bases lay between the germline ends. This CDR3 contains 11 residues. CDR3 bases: TGTGCCAGTACATTAAGAGATACGCAGTATTTT. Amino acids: CASTLRDTQYF.

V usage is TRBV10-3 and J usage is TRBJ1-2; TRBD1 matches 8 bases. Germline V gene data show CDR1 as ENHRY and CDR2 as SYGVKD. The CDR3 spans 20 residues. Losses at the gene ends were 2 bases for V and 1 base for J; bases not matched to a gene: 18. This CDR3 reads CAISEGLVIQDRANNYGYTF. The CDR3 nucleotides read TGTGCCATCAGTGAGGGCCTTGTAATCCAGGACAGGGCAAATAACTATGGCTACACCTTC.